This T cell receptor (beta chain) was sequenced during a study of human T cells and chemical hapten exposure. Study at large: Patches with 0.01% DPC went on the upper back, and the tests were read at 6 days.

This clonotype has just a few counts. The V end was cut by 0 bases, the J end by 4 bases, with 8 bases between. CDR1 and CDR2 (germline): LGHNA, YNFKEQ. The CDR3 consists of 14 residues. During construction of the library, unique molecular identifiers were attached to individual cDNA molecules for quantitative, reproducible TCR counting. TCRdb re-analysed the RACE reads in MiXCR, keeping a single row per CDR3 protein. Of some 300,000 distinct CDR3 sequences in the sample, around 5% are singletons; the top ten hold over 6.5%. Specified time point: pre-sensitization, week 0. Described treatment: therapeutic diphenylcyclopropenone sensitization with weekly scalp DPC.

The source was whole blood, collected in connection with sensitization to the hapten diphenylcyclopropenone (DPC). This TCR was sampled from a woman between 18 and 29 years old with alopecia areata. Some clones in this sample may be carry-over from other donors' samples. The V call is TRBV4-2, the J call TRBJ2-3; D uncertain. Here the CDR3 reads CASSQEREADTQYF. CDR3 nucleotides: TGTGCCAGCAGCCAAGAGCGAGAGGCAGATACGCAGTATTTT.